Listed below are T cell receptor beta chains from one sample, sequenced in a study of tumor and adjacent non-tumor tissue in lung cancer. TCRdb passed the multiplex PCR reads through MiXCR, listing each CDR3 protein once. The repertoire consists of over 80,000 distinct CDR3 sequences, with about 77% occurring once and the leading ten covering just over 20%. Input material: distant non-tumor lung tissue. These receptors originate from a woman aged 50 to 60 with non-small cell lung cancer. Each CDR3 is given without its conserved first and last residue. The order of the fields is J gene, V gene, CDR3 protein.

J gene: TRBJ2-1; V gene: TRBV5-4; CDR3 protein: VSSLDGGRMGDEQF
J gene: TRBJ2-1; V gene: TRBV6-6; CDR3 protein: VSSLRHLFNEQF
J gene: TRBJ2-3; V gene: TRBV6-6; CDR3 protein: ANRRLANTDTQY
J gene: TRBJ2-7; V gene: TRBV5-1; CDR3 protein: ASSTGQEQY
J gene: TRBJ1-5; V gene: TRBV29-1; CDR3 protein: SYTGQGIGQPQH
J gene: TRBJ2-7; V gene: TRBV11-1; CDR3 protein: ASSSYRRAHEQY
J gene: TRBJ2-4; V gene: TRBV6-6; CDR3 protein: ASNLDEENIQY
J gene: TRBJ2-1; V gene: TRBV7-6; CDR3 protein: ASSPNWSYNEQF
J gene: TRBJ2-7; V gene: TRBV29-1; CDR3 protein: SVVGGLHYEQY
J gene: TRBJ2-7; V gene: TRBV11-2; CDR3 protein: TSSLVMDSYEQY
J gene: TRBJ2-1; V gene: TRBV20-1; CDR3 protein: SASGAMIYEQF
J gene: TRBJ2-7; V gene: TRBV5-1; CDR3 protein: ASSLRGRSDEQH
J gene: TRBJ2-5; V gene: TRBV6-6; CDR3 protein: ASTGTSVGQETQY
J gene: TRBJ2-7; V gene: TRBV6-1; CDR3 protein: ASSGTDSTYEQY
J gene: TRBJ1-6; V gene: TRBV10-1; CDR3 protein: VSSDQSRSPLH
J gene: TRBJ2-7; V gene: TRBV6-6; CDR3 protein: ASCYSGDYEQY
J gene: TRBJ2-1; V gene: TRBV6-1; CDR3 protein: ASCESLGGPNNEQF
J gene: TRBJ2-3; V gene: TRBV11-3; CDR3 protein: ATSSLGRGSHTDTQY
J gene: TRBJ2-7; V gene: TRBV11-2; CDR3 protein: ASSLSGGTDEQY
J gene: TRBJ2-3; V gene: TRBV4-2; CDR3 protein: ASSKGTRTTTDTQC
J gene: TRBJ2-7; V gene: TRBV6-1; CDR3 protein: ASSEDPRSSCEQY
J gene: TRBJ2-7; V gene: TRBV4-1; CDR3 protein: ASSQDLWSSDRAS
J gene: TRBJ2-1; V gene: TRBV29-1; CDR3 protein: SVSPPFSGRSRNEQF
J gene: TRBJ2-7; V gene: TRBV28; CDR3 protein: VSRRDSNDYEQY
J gene: TRBJ2-1; V gene: TRBV2; CDR3 protein: PSCGRSSYNEQF
J gene: TRBJ2-7; V gene: TRBV4-2; CDR3 protein: ASNQDRGGSYEQY
J gene: TRBJ2-2; V gene: TRBV12-3/TRBV12-4; CDR3 protein: ASSLGTETKTGELF
J gene: TRBJ2-2; V gene: TRBV11-2; CDR3 protein: TSSFDNTGELL
J gene: TRBJ2-7; V gene: TRBV6-6; CDR3 protein: AGMGNYEQY
J gene: TRBJ2-2; V gene: TRBV12-3/TRBV12-4; CDR3 protein: ASSWTSRNTRELF
J gene: TRBJ1-6; V gene: TRBV11-2; CDR3 protein: ASSLHGGNSPLH
J gene: TRBJ1-1; V gene: TRBV24-1; CDR3 protein: AASDTENTDAY
J gene: TRBJ2-7; V gene: TRBV28; CDR3 protein: ASSPPRGFDQY
J gene: TRBJ1-1; V gene: TRBV11-2; CDR3 protein: ASSLEPWENTEAF
J gene: TRBJ2-1; V gene: TRBV6-5; CDR3 protein: ASTRRGFDQF
J gene: TRBJ2-1; V gene: TRBV20-1; CDR3 protein: RGVTGNNEQF
J gene: TRBJ2-1; V gene: TRBV11-2; CDR3 protein: ASSMEPGQGFTKHF
J gene: TRBJ2-3; V gene: TRBV6-1; CDR3 protein: ARCPQGGEGTDTQY
J gene: TRBJ1-2; V gene: TRBV29-1; CDR3 protein: SVGDSPLYDYT
J gene: TRBJ2-2; V gene: TRBV6-2/TRBV6-3; CDR3 protein: ASSALSHTGELF
J gene: TRBJ2-1; V gene: TRBV4-1; CDR3 protein: ASSQKGGSEQF
J gene: TRBJ1-5; V gene: TRBV12-3/TRBV12-4; CDR3 protein: TSSLDSNQPQH
J gene: TRBJ2-2; V gene: TRBV6-6; CDR3 protein: VSILPGLAEETGELF
J gene: TRBJ2-7; V gene: TRBV12-3/TRBV12-4; CDR3 protein: ANSGQAYEQY
J gene: TRBJ2-2; V gene: TRBV6-2/TRBV6-3; CDR3 protein: VSGAPSHTGELF